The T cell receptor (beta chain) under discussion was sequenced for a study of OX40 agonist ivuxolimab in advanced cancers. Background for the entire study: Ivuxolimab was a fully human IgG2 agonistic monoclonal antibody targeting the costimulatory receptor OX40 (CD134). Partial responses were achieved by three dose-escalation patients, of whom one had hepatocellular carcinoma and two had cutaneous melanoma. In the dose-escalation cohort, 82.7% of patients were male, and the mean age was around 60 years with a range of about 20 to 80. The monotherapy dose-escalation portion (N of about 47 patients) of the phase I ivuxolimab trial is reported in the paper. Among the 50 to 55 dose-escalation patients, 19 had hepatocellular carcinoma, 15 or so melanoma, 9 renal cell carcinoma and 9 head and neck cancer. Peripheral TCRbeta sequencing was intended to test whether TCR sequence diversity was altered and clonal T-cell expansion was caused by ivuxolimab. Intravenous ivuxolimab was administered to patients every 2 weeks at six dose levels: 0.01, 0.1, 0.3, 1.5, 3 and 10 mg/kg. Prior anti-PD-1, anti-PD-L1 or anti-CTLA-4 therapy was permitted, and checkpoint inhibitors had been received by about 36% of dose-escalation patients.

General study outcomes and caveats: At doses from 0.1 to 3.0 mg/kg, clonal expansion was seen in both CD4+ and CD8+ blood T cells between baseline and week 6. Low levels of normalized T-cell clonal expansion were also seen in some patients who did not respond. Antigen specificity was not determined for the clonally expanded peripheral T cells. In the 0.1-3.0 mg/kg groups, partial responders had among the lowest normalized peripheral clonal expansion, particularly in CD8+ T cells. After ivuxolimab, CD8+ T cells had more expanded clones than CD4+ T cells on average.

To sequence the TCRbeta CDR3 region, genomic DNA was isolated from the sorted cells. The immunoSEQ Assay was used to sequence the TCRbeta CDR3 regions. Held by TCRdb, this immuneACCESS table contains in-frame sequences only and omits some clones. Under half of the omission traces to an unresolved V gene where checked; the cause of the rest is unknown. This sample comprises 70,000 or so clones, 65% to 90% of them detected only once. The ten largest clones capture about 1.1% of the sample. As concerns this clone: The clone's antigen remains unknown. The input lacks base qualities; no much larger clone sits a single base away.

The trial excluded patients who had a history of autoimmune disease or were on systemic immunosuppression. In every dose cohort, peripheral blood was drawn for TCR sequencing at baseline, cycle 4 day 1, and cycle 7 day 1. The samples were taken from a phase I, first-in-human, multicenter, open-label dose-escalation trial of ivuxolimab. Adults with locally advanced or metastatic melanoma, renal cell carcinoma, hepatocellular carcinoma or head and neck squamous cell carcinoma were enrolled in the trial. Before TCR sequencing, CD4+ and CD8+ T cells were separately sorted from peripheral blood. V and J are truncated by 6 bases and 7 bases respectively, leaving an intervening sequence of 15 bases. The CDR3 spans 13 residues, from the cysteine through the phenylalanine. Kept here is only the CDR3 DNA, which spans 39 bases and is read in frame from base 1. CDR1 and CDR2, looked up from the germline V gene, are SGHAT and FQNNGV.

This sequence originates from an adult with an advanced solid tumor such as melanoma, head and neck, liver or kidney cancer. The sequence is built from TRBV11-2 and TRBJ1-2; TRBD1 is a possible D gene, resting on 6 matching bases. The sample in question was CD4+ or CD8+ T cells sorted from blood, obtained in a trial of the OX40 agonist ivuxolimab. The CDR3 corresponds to CASRGRGPIGYTF. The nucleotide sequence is TGTGCCAGCAGGGGGCGGGGGCCAATTGGCTACACCTTC. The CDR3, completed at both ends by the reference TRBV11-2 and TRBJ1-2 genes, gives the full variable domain EAGVAQSPRYKIIEKRQSVAFWCNPISGHATLYWYQQILGQGPKLLIQFQNNGVVDDSQLPKDRFSAERLKGVDSTLKIQPAKLEDSAVYLCASRGRGPIGYTFGSGTRLTVV.